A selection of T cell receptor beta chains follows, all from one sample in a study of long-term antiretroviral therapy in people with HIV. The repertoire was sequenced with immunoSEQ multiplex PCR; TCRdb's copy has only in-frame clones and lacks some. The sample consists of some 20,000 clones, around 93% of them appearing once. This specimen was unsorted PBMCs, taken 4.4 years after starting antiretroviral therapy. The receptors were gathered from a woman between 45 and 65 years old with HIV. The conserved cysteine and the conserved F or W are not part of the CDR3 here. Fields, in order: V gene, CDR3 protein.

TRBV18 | ASSPGQRGTEAF
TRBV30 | AWSATINTGELF
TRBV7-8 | ASSRQGYEQY
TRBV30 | AWSVPGGYQPQH
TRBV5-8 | ASSPLLMKTQY
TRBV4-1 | ASSYRGDRTEKLF
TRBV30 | AWRGAGATDTQY
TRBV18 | ASSPSTSGVAVLDEQF
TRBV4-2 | ASTNRAGGLVNTEAF
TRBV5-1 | ASSTQQGPGELF
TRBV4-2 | ASSHSGDENEQF
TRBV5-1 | ASSMAFQYEQY
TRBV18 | ASSAIDQGPYNEQF
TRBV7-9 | ASVPGPGTGIYYEQY
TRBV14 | ASSHYEQY
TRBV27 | ASSFGKTSYEQY
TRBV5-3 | ARREQGLNEKLF
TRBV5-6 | ASSLELKETQY
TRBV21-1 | ASSKRVRGPSPQY
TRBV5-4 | ASNVAGGLNTGELF
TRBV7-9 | ASSLGAREYEQY
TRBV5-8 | ASSLEPTYSDTQY
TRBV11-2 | ASSEGAGAKNIQY
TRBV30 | AWVDSYEQY
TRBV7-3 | ASSSNPASGLTSSY